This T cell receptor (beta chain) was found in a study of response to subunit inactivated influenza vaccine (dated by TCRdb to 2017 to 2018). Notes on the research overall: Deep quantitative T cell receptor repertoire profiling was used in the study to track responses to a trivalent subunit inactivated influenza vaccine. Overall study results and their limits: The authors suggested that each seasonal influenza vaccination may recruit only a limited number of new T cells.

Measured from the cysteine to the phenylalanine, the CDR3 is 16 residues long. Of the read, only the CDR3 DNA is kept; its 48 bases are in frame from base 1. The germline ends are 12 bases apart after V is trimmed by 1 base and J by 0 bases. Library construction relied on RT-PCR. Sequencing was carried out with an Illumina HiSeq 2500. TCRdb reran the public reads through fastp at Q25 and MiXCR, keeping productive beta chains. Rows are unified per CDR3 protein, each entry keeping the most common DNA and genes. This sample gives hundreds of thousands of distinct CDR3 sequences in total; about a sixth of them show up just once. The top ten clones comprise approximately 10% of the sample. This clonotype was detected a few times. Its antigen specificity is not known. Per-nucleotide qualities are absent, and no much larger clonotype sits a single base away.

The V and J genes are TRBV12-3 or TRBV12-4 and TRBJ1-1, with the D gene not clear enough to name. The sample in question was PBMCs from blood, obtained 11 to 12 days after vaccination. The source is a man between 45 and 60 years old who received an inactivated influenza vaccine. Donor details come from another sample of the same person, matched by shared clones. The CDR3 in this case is CASSLGTPNMNTEAFF. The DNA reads TGTGCCAGCAGTTTAGGGACGCCTAACATGAACACTGAAGCTTTCTTT.